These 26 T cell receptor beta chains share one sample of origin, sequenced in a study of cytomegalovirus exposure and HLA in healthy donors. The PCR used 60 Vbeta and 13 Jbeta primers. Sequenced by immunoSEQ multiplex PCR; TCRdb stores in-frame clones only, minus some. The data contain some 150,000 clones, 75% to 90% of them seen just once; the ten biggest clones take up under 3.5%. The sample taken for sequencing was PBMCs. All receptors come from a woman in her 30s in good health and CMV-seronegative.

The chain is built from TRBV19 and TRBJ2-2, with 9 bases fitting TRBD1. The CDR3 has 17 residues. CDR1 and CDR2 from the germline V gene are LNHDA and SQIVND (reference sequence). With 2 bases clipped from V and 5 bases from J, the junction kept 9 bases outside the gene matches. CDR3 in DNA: TGTGCCAGTAGTATATTTCCCGGGACAGGGTTGACCGGGGAGCTGTTTTTT. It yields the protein CASSIFPGTGLTGELFF.

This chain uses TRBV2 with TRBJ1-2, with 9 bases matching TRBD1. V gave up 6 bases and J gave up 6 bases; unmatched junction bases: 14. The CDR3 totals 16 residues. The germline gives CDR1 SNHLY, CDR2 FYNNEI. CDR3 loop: CASREIPGQGYHGYTF. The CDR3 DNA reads TGTGCCAGCAGAGAAATCCCGGGACAGGGATACCATGGCTACACCTTC.

In DNA, the CDR3 is TGTGCCAGCAGTTTGGGACAGGGTAGTGGCACCGGGGAGCTGTTTTTT. This encodes CASSLGQGSGTGELFF. The chain combines TRBV28 with TRBJ2-2, with 9 nucleotides matching TRBD1. The trim removed 3 bases at V and 4 bases at J, leaving 6 bases unmatched. The V gene's germline CDR1 is MDHEN and CDR2 SYDVKM. CDR3 length: 16 amino acids.

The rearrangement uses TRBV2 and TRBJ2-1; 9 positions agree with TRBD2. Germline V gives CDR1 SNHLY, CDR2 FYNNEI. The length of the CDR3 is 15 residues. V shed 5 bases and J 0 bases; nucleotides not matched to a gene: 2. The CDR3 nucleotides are TGTGCCAGCAGTTATAGCGGGGGCTCCTACAATGAGCAGTTCTTC. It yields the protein CASSYSGGSYNEQFF.

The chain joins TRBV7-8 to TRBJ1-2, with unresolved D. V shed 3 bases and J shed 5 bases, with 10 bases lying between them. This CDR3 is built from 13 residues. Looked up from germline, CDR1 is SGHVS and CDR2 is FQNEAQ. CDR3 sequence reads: CASSLAALYGYTF. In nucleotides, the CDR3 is TGTGCCAGCAGCTTGGCTGCCTTGTATGGCTACACCTTC.

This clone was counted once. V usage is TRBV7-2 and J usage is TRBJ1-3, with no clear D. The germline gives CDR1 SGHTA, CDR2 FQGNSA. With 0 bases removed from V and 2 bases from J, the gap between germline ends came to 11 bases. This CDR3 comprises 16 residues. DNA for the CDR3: TGTGCCAGCAGCTTAGCCCCTAGGACTACTGGAAACACCATATATTTT. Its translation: CASSLAPRTTGNTIYF.

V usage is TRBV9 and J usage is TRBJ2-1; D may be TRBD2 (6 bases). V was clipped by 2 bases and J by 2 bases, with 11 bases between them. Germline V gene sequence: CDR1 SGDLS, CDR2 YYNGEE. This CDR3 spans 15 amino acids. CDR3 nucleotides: TGTGCCAGCAGCGTCTCTAGCGCTACCTACAATGAGCAGTTCTTC. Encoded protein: CASSVSSATYNEQFF.

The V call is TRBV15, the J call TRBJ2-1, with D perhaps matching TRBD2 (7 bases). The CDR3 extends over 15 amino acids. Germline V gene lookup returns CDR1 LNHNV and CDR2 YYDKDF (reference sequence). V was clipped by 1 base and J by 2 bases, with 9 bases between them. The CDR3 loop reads CATSRVGGPYNEQFF. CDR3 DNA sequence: TGTGCCACCAGCAGAGTGGGGGGGCCCTACAATGAGCAGTTCTTC.

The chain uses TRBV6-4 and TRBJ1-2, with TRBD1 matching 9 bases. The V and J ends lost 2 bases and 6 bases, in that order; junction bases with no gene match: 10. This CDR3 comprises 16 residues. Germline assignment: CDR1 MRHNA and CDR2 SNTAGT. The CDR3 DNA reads TGTGCCAGCAGTGACCTTCCCGGGACAGGGTGGGATGGCTACACCTTC. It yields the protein CASSDLPGTGWDGYTF.

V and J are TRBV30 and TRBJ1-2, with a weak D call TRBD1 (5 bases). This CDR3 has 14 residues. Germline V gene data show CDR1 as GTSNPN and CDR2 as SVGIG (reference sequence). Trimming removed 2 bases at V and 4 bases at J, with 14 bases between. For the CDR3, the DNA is TGTGCCTGGAGTTTCGGGACTGGCATCTATGGCTACACCTTC. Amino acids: CAWSFGTGIYGYTF.

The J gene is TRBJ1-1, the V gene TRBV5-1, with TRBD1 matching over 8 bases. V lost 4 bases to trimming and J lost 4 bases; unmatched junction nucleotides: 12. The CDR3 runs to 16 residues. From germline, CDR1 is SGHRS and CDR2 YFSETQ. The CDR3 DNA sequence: TGCGCCAGCAGCCGCGACCTGCAGGGGGCGGGCACTGAAGCTTTCTTT. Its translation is CASSRDLQGAGTEAFF.

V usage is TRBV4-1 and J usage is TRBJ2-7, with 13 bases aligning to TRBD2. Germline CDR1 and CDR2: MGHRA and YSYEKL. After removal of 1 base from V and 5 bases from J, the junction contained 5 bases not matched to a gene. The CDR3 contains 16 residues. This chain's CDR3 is CASSQVGLAGAHEQYF. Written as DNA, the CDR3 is TGCGCCAGCAGCCAAGTCGGACTAGCGGGGGCTCACGAGCAGTACTTC.

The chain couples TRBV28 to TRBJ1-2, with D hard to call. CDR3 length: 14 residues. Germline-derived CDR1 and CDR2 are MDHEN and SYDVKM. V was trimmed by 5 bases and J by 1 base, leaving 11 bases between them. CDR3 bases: TGTGCCAGCAGTCCCCAGGTGGATAACTATGGCTACACCTTC. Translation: CASSPQVDNYGYTF.

This chain's CDR3 is CASSLDQTDTGELFF. The CDR3 DNA is TGCGCCAGCAGCTTGGACCAAACAGATACCGGGGAGCTGTTTTTT. V and J are TRBV5-1 and TRBJ2-2; unclear D gene. V dropped 0 bases and J dropped 5 bases, with 11 bases sitting between them. Germline CDR1 reads SGHRS; CDR2 reads YFSETQ. The CDR3 contains 15 residues.

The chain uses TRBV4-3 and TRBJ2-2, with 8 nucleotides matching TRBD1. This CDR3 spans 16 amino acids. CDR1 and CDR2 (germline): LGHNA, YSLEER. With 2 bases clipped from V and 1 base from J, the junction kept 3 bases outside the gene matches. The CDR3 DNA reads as TGCGCCAGCAGCCAACACGGGACAGGGAACACCGGGGAGCTGTTTTTT. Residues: CASSQHGTGNTGELFF.

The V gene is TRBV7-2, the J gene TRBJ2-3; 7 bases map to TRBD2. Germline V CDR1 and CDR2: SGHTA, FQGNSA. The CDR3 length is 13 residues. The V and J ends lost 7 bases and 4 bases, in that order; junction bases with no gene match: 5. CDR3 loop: CASTPSGADTQYF. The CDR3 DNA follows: TGTGCCAGCACCCCAAGCGGGGCAGATACGCAGTATTTT.

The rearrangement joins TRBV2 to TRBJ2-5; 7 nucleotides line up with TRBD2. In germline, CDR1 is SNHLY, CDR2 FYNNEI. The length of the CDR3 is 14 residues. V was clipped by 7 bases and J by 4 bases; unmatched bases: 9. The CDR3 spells CASTVRGRGETQYF. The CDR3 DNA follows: TGTGCCAGCACCGTGCGGGGGAGAGGAGAGACCCAGTACTTC.

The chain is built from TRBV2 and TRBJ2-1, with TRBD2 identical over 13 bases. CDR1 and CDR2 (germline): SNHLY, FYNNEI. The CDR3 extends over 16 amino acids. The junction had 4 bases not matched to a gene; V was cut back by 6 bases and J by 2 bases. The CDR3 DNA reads TGTGCCAGCAGGGGGACTAGCGGGGCCGCCTACAATGAGCAGTTCTTC. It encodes CASRGTSGAAYNEQFF.

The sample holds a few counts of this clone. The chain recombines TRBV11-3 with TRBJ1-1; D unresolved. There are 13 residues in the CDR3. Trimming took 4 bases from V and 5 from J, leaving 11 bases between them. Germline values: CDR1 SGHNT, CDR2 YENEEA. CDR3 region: CASSSSFGTEAFF. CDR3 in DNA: TGTGCCAGCAGCTCTAGCTTTGGGACTGAAGCTTTCTTT.

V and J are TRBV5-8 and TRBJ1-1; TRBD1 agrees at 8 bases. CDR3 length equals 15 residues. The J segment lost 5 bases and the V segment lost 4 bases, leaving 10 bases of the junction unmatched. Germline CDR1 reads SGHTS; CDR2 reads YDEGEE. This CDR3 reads CASSRTGFRGTEAFF. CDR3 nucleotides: TGTGCCAGCAGCCGGACAGGGTTCCGGGGGACTGAAGCTTTCTTT.

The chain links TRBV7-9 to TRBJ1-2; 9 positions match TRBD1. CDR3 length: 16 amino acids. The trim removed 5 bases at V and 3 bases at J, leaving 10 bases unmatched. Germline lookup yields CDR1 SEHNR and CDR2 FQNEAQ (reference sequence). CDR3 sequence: CASSPMGQGEDYGYTF. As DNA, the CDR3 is TGTGCCAGCAGCCCAATGGGACAGGGAGAGGACTATGGCTACACCTTC.

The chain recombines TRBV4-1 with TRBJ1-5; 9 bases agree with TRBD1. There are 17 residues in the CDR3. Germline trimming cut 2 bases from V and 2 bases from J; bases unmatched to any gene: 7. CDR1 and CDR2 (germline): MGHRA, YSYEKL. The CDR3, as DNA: TGCGCCAGCAGCCAACCTCAACAGGGGGCAGGCAATCAGCCCCAGCATTTT. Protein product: CASSQPQQGAGNQPQHF.

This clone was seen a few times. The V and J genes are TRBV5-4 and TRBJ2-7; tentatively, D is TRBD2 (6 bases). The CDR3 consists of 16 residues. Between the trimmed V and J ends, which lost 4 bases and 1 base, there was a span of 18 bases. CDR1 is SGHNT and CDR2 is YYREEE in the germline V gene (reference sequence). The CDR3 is CASSPTWAGRSYEQYF. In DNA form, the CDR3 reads TGTGCCAGCAGCCCTACGTGGGCAGGGAGGTCCTACGAGCAGTACTTC.

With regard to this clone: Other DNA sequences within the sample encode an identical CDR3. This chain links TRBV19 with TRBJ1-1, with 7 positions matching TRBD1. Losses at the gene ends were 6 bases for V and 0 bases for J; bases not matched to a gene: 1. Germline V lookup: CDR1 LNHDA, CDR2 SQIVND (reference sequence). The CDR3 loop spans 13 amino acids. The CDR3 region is CASRQGMNTEAFF. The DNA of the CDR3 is TGTGCCAGTAGACAGGGGATGAACACTGAAGCTTTCTTT.

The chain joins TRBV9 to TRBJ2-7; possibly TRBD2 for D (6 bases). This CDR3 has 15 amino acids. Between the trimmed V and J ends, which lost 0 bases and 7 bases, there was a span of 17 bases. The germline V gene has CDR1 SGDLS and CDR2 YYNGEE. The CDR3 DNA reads TGTGCCAGCAGCGTAGTTCCGGGACTTAGCTGGGAGCAGTACTTC. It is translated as CASSVVPGLSWEQYF. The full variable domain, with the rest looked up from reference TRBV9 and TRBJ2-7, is DSGVTQTPKHLITATGQRVTLRCSPRSGDLSVYWYQQSLDQGLQFLIQYYNGEERAKGNILERFSAQQFPDLHSELNLSSLELGDSALYFCASSVVPGLSWEQYFGPGTRLTVT.

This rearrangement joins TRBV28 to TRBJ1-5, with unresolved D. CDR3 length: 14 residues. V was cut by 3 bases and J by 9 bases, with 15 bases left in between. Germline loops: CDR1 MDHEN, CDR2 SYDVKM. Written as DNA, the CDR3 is TGTGCCAGCAGTTTGACCCCCGGTGGGCGGCCCCAGCATTTT. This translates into CASSLTPGGRPQHF.